One and the same sample provided the 23 T cell receptor beta chains below, sequenced in a study of blood T cell repertoires in COVID-19. Assay used: immunoSEQ multiplex PCR; TCRdb lists only in-frame clones, some missing. In the table there are about 190,000 clones, about 81% of which are singletons. Sample: peripheral blood. These receptors originate from an elderly woman with COVID-19, enrolled during active disease.

This clone was counted a single time. The chain employs TRBV5-1 and TRBJ2-5; maybe TRBD2 (5 bases). The CDR3 has 13 residues. V lost 7 bases and J 4 bases, leaving 14 bases between the germline ends. Germline V gene sequence: CDR1 SGHRS, CDR2 YFSETQ. DNA of the CDR3: TGCGCCAGCGGTGAACTAGGATCAGAGACCCAGTACTTC. Its protein is CASGELGSETQYF.

V is TRBV6-6 and J is TRBJ1-3; D is unresolved. The CDR3 is made up of 12 amino acids. V was shortened by 6 bases and J by 4 bases, with 7 bases between the two germline ends. Germline V CDR1 and CDR2: MNHNY, SVGAGI (reference sequence). The CDR3 sequence is CASRTSGNTIYF. As DNA, the CDR3 is TGTGCCAGCAGGACATCCGGAAACACCATATATTTT.

This chain links TRBV7-3 with TRBJ2-6, with 9 positions matching TRBD2. CDR3 length: 18 residues. Germline V lookup: CDR1 SGHTA, CDR2 FQGTGA. The V gene end was trimmed by 5 bases and the J gene end by 0 bases; junction bases not matched to a gene: 8. The CDR3 region has the DNA TGTGCCAGCAGCCCCCGAAGCGGGGGGTCCTCTGGGGCCAACGTCCTGACTTTC. Translated: CASSPRSGGSSGANVLTF. The whole variable domain, filled in from reference TRBV7-3 and TRBJ2-6, reads GAGVSQTPSNKVTEKGKYVELRCDPISGHTALYWYRQSLGQGPEFLIYFQGTGAADDSGLPNDRFFAVRPEGSVSTLKIQRTERGDSAVYLCASSPRSGGSSGANVLTFGAGSRLTVL.

The chain combines TRBV19 with TRBJ2-2, with a possible D match to TRBD1 (6 bases). CDR1 and CDR2 (germline): LNHDA, SQIVND (reference sequence). Trimming left V 4 bases short and J 3 bases short, with 12 bases between. CDR3 length: 15 amino acids. The CDR3 DNA sequence: TGTGCCAGTAGTAGGTCAGGGGCCGACACCGGGGAGCTGTTTTTT. Translation: CASSRSGADTGELFF.

The chain carries TRBV5-1 and TRBJ2-7; 8 bases agree with TRBD1. CDR3 length equals 15 residues. Trimming at V came to 3 bases and at J to 2 bases, leaving 7 bases not matched to a gene. Per the germline V gene, CDR1 is SGHRS and CDR2 is YFSETQ. The CDR3 DNA follows: TGCGCCAGCAGCTGGGGGACAGGTGGCACCTACGAGCAGTACTTC. It specifies CASSWGTGGTYEQYF.

The chain recombines TRBV10-3 with TRBJ2-3, with D perhaps TRBD1 (6 bases). Germline CDR1 ENHRY, CDR2 SYGVKD. This CDR3 comprises 18 residues. V was cut by 8 bases and J by 0 bases, with 24 bases left in between. CDR3 in amino acids: CAISGPDGTPTSTDTQYF. CDR3 sequence (DNA): TGTGCCATCTCCGGGCCTGACGGGACACCAACTAGCACAGATACGCAGTATTTT.

The chain couples TRBV6-6 to TRBJ1-6; 9 bases are shared with TRBD1. This CDR3 is 14 amino acids long. The V and J ends lost 6 bases and 10 bases, in that order; junction bases with no gene match: 7. Germline CDR1 is MNHNY and CDR2 is SVGAGI (reference sequence). This chain's CDR3 is CASSNRDRESPLHF. The CDR3 DNA follows: TGTGCCAGCAGCAACCGGGACAGGGAGTCACCCCTCCACTTT.

CDR3 loop: CASSPWTDSTDTQYF. CDR3 coding DNA: TGTGCCAGCAGTCCGTGGACAGATAGCACAGATACGCAGTATTTT. The chain carries TRBV28 and TRBJ2-3, with D maybe TRBD1 (6 bases). Trimming cost V 5 bases and J 0 bases, with 12 bases left between them. This CDR3 region has 15 residues. Germline V gene sequence: CDR1 MDHEN, CDR2 SYDVKM. Filled out from reference TRBV28 and TRBJ2-3, the complete variable domain reads DVKVTQSSRYLVKRTGEKVFLECVQDMDHENMFWYRQDPGLGLRLIYFSYDVKMKEKGDIPEGYSVSREKKERFSLILESASTNQTSMYLCASSPWTDSTDTQYFGPGTRLTVL.

The chain combines TRBV19 with TRBJ1-2; 7 bases map to TRBD1. J gave up 1 base and V 6 bases, and 8 bases lay outside the gene matches. Germline loops: CDR1 LNHDA, CDR2 SQIVND (reference sequence). This CDR3 has 15 residues. CDR3 bases: TGTGCCAGTAGCCCCCGGGACAGCCATAACTATGGCTACACCTTC. It yields the protein CASSPRDSHNYGYTF.

V usage is TRBV7-4 and J usage is TRBJ2-1; D possibly corresponds to TRBD1 (6 bases). V was pared by 1 base and J by 4 bases, with 14 bases between. This CDR3 spans 16 amino acids. The germline V gene encodes CDR1 SGHVT and CDR2 SQSDAQ. CDR3: CASSLEGQIDYNEQFF. The CDR3 nucleotides read TGTGCCAGCAGCTTAGAAGGACAGATAGATTACAATGAGCAGTTCTTC.

V is TRBV7-3 and J is TRBJ2-3; tentative D call: TRBD1 (5 bases). CDR1 and CDR2 (germline): SGHTA, FQGTGA. V was clipped by 5 bases and J by 5 bases, with 11 bases between them. The CDR3 has 13 residues. CDR3 sequence reads: CASSRNQGDTQYF. The CDR3 DNA reads TGTGCCAGCAGCCGCAACCAGGGAGATACGCAGTATTTT.

This chain connects TRBV2 to TRBJ1-1; D is uncertain. V was clipped by 5 bases and J by 7 bases, with 8 bases between them. Germline assignment: CDR1 SNHLY and CDR2 FYNNEI. CDR3 length equals 11 residues. CDR3: CASSISGEAFF. The CDR3 DNA reads as TGTGCCAGCAGTATAAGCGGTGAAGCTTTCTTT.

The J gene is TRBJ2-5, the V gene TRBV5-4; TRBD2 matches 14 bases. This CDR3 contains 17 residues. V dropped 3 bases and J dropped 4; count of bases not matched to a gene: 8. The germline CDR1 and CDR2 sequences are SGHNT and YYREEE (reference sequence). CDR3 in amino acids: CASSYGLAGGPGETQYF. The CDR3 coding sequence is TGTGCCAGCAGCTACGGACTAGCGGGGGGTCCCGGAGAGACCCAGTACTTC.

The rearrangement joins TRBV2 to TRBJ2-3; D remains ambiguous. The V end was cut by 2 bases, the J end by 2 bases, with 5 bases between. CDR3 length: 13 residues. The germline V gene encodes CDR1 SNHLY and CDR2 FYNNEI. The CDR3 spells CASSESFTDTQYF. For the CDR3, the DNA is TGTGCCAGCAGTGAAAGCTTCACAGATACGCAGTATTTT.

The gene calls are TRBV5-4 and TRBJ1-1; 8 bases are a match to TRBD1. The V segment lost 8 bases and the J segment 2 bases; nucleotides outside the gene matches: 11. CDR3 length: 15 residues. Germline V gives CDR1 SGHNT, CDR2 YYREEE (reference sequence). The CDR3 is CASQRGQGANTEAFF. The CDR3 DNA reads as TGTGCCAGTCAAAGAGGGCAGGGGGCCAACACTGAAGCTTTCTTT.

This clone has only one observation. This chain connects TRBV7-6 to TRBJ1-4; 7 bases align to TRBD1. The CDR3 sequence is 15 residues long. The trim removed 2 bases at V and 6 bases at J, leaving 6 bases unmatched. The germline V gene encodes CDR1 SGHVS and CDR2 FNYEAQ. The CDR3 DNA reads TGTGCCAGCAGCTTAAATACAGGGGTTCATGAAAAACTGTTTTTT. It codes for CASSLNTGVHEKLFF.

This clone appeared a few times. The sample holds other DNA sequences that translate to the same CDR3. The chain couples TRBV5-6 to TRBJ2-7; 9 positions match TRBD2. The CDR3 consists of 15 residues. V dropped 4 bases and J dropped 2; count of bases not matched to a gene: 7. Germline assignment: CDR1 SGHDT and CDR2 YYEEEE. The CDR3 nucleotides read TGTGCCAGCAGCCTCGGACTAGCGAGAACCTACGAGCAGTACTTC. It codes for CASSLGLARTYEQYF.

The chain has TRBV11-3 and TRBJ2-2; 8 bases align to TRBD1. The CDR3 contains 15 residues. Germline V gene data show CDR1 as SGHNT and CDR2 as YENEEA. Losses at the gene ends were 5 bases for V and 4 bases for J; bases not matched to a gene: 6. CDR3 coding DNA: TGTGCCAGCAGCCGCAGGGGGCTTGGCACCGGGGAGCTGTTTTTT. This translates into CASSRRGLGTGELFF.

The genes are TRBV19 and TRBJ1-1; TRBD1 aligns across 7 bases. The CDR3 loop spans 15 amino acids. Trimming at V came to 5 bases and at J to 0 bases, leaving 6 bases not matched to a gene. The V gene's germline CDR1 is LNHDA and CDR2 SQIVND (reference sequence). CDR3 sequence: CASSDKTGLNTEAFF. The CDR3 DNA reads as TGTGCCAGTAGTGACAAGACAGGGCTGAACACTGAAGCTTTCTTT.

The gene calls are TRBV20-1 and TRBJ2-3; D is perhaps TRBD2 (5 bases). This CDR3 contains 11 residues. Germline V gives CDR1 DFQATT, CDR2 SNEGSKA (reference sequence). The V end was cut by 4 bases, the J end by 7 bases, with 9 bases between. CDR3 sequence: CSAMASNTQYF. The DNA of the CDR3 is TGCAGTGCTATGGCTAGCAATACGCAGTATTTT.

The V gene is TRBV18, the J gene TRBJ1-2; TRBD1 aligns across 7 bases. V shed 3 bases and J 4 bases; nucleotides not matched to a gene: 8. Germline CDR1 reads KGHSH; CDR2 reads LQKENI. CDR3 length: 15 residues. This CDR3 is CASSPSGDSLYGYTF. The CDR3 DNA sequence: TGTGCCAGCTCACCTTCCGGGGACAGTCTCTATGGCTACACCTTC.

The V gene is TRBV14, the J gene TRBJ1-2, with 9 bases that match TRBD1. The CDR3 consists of 16 residues. Germline V gene sequence: CDR1 SGHDN, CDR2 FVKESK. The V and J ends lost 0 bases and 4 bases, in that order; junction bases with no gene match: 6. DNA of the CDR3: TGTGCCAGCAGCCAAGATGGGACAGGGAGAGGCTATGGCTACACCTTC. Its protein product is CASSQDGTGRGYGYTF.

The chain combines TRBV4-2 with TRBJ2-3; TRBD2 matches 16 bases. CDR1 LGHNA and CDR2 YNFKEQ come from the germline V gene. The CDR3 contains 20 residues. J lost 3 bases, V lost 4 bases, and 13 bases had no gene match. CDR3 nucleotide sequence: TGTGCCAGCAGCCCGCGTCCGGGACTAGCGGGGGGGCCGAGAACAGATACGCAGTATTTT. Amino acid sequence: CASSPRPGLAGGPRTDTQYF.